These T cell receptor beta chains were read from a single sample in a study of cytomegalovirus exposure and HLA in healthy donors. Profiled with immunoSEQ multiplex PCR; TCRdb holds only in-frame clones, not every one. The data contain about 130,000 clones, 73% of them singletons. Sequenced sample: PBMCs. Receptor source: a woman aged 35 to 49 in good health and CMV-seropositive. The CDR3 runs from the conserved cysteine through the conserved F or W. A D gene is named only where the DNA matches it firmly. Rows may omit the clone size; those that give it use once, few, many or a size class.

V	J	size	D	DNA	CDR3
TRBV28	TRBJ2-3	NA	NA	TGTGCCAGCAGTTTAGGGGGCGCGTCCGATACGCAGTATTTT	CASSLGGASDTQYF
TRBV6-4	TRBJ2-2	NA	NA	TGTGCCAGCAGAACAGGGAACACCGGGGAGCTGTTTTTT	CASRTGNTGELFF
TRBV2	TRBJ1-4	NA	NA	TGTGCCAGCAGTGAGATTACAGTTAATGAAAAACTGTTTTTT	CASSEITVNEKLFF
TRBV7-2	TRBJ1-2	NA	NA	TGTGCCAGCAGCTCCCAGGGGTATGGCTACACCTTC	CASSSQGYGYTF
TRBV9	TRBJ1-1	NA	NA	TGTGCCAGCAGCGTAGGAGGTATGAACACTGAAGCTTTCTTT	CASSVGGMNTEAFF
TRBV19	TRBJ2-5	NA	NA	TGTGCCAGTAGCACCCTGGGGGACAACCAAGAGACCCAGTACTTC	CASSTLGDNQETQYF
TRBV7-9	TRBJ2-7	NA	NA	TGTGCCAGCAGTCCTGACAGCACCTACGAGCAGTACTTC	CASSPDSTYEQYF
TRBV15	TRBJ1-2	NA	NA	TGTGCCACCAGCTCGGGACAAGATTATGGCTACACCTTC	CATSSGQDYGYTF
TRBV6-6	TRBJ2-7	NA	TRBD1	TGTGCCAGCAGTTCTGACAGGGGAGGACTTTACGAGCAGTACTTC	CASSSDRGGLYEQYF
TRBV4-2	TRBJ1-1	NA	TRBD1	TGTGCCAGCAGCCAAGCCGAAGGACAGGGGGTTGGTGAAGCTTTCTTT	CASSQAEGQGVGEAFF
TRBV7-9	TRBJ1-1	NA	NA	TGTGCCAGCAGCCCACCGGGGATAAGAACCTGTGAAGCTTTCTTT	CASSPPGIRTCEAFF
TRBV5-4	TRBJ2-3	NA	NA	TGTGCCAGCAGCTTGAGTGGGAGATCAGATACGCAGTATTTT	CASSLSGRSDTQYF
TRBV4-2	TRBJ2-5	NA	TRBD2	TGTGCCAGCAGCCAAGTGAAGTCGGGCGGCGGGGGGCGCCAAGAGACCCAGTACTTC	CASSQVKSGGGGRQETQYF
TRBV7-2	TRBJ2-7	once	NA	TGTGCCAGCAGCTTCGAGGGCAATTCCTACGAGCAGTACTTC	CASSFEGNSYEQYF
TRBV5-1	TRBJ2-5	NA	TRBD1	TGCGCCAGCAGCTCAGCCGGGACAGGGGGATCTGAGACCCAGTACTTC	CASSSAGTGGSETQYF
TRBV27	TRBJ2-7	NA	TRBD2	TGTGCCAGCAGTCTGCGACTAGCGGGAACCTACGAGCAGTACTTC	CASSLRLAGTYEQYF
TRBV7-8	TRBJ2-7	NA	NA	TGTGCCAGCAGCTTAGCGAGAGGTTCCTACGAGCAGTACTTC	CASSLARGSYEQYF
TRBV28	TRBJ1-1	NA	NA	TGTGCCAGCAGTTTTTTGACAGCTGAAGCTTTCTTT	CASSFLTAEAFF
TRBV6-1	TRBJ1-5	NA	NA	TGTGCCAGCATGTACAGGGGCAATCAGCCCCAGCATTTT	CASMYRGNQPQHF
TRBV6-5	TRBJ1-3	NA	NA	TGTGCCAGCAGTTACAAGGGGAAAGCTGGAAACACCATATATTTT	CASSYKGKAGNTIYF
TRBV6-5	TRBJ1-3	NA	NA	TGTGCCAGCAGCCGCACAGGGCCTGGAAACACCATATATTTT	CASSRTGPGNTIYF
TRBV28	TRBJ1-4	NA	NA	TGTGCCAGCAGTCCCTCGCAGGGGAGTAGACTGTTTTTT	CASSPSQGSRLFF
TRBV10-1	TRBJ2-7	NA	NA	TGCGCCAGCCCGAGCCGGGGATACGAGCAGTACTTC	CASPSRGYEQYF
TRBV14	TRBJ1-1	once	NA	TGTGCCAGCAGCCAAGGACAATTGAACACTGAAGCTTTCTTT	CASSQGQLNTEAFF
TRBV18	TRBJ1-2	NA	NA	TGTGCCAGCTCACCGCTGGACAGTGTCTCTTATGGCTACACCTTC	CASSPLDSVSYGYTF
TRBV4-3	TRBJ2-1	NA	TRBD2	TGCGCCAGCAGCCAAGGGGTGACTAGCGTCCGGGCAGGAGATGAGCAGTTCTTC	CASSQGVTSVRAGDEQFF
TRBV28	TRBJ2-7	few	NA	TGTGCCAGCAGTTCCCCCCCACTTCTCGCCACCTACGAGCAGTACTTC	CASSSPPLLATYEQYF
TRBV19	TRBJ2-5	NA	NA	TGTGCCAGTAGCCAGGAGGGTTTGGAGACCCAGTACTTC	CASSQEGLETQYF
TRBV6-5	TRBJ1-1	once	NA	TGTGCCAGCAGGGGAGTAATGAACACTGAAGCTTTCTTT	CASRGVMNTEAFF
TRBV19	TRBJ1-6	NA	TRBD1	TGTGCCAGTAGTATTACAGGGGGTTCACCCCTCCACTTT	CASSITGGSPLHF
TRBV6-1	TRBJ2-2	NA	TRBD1	TGTGCCAGCAGAGAACAGGGGGCTACAGCCGGGGAGCTGTTTTTT	CASREQGATAGELFF
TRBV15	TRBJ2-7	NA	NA	TGTGCCACCAGCGAGGGCGAGTACGAGCAGTACTTC	CATSEGEYEQYF
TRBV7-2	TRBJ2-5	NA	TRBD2	TGTGCCAGCAGCATTAGCGGGGGGGAAGAGACCCAGTACTTC	CASSISGGEETQYF
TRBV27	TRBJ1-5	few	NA	TGTGCCAGCAGTTTTCGTAGCAATCAGCCCCAGCATTTT	CASSFRSNQPQHF
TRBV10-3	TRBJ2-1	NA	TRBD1	TGTGCCATCAGTCCTCGGGCCCAGGGGGCGGCAGAAAACAATGAGCAGTTCTTC	CAISPRAQGAAENNEQFF
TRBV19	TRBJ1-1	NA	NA	TGTGCCAGTAATTTATTGCCGGGGAATACTGAAGCTTTCTTT	CASNLLPGNTEAFF
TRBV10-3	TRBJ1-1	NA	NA	TGTGCCACAGGGGCCAGGGGCGAAACTGAAGCTTTCTTT	CATGARGETEAFF
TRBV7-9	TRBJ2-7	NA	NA	TGTGCCAGCAGCTTAGGTACCGGGGGCGAGCAGTACTTC	CASSLGTGGEQYF
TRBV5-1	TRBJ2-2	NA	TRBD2	TGCGCCAGCAGTTTCACCGGGACTAGCGCCGGGGAGCTGTTTTTT	CASSFTGTSAGELFF
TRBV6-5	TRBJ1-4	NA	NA	TGTGCCAGCAGTTATGGGTTGCGGGGGGCGAATGAAAAACTGTTTTTT	CASSYGLRGANEKLFF
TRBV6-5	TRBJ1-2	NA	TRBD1	TGTGCCACCCAGGGACAGGGGGGCTATGATGGCTACACCTTC	CATQGQGGYDGYTF
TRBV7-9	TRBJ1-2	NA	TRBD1	TGTTCCAGCAGCTTAGCCGGGACAGGGGCCAATTATGGCTACACCTTC	CSSSLAGTGANYGYTF
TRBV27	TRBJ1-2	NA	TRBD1	TGTGCCAGCAGACCCGGACAGGGGAGGGGTATCTATGGCTACACCTTC	CASRPGQGRGIYGYTF
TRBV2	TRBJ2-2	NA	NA	TGTGCCAGCAGTGACAACCGGGACACCGGGGAGCTGTTTTTT	CASSDNRDTGELFF
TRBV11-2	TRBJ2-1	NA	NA	TGTGCCAGCAGCCTTGACATTTACAATGAGCAGTTCTTC	CASSLDIYNEQFF
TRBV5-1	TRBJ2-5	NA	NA	TGCGCCAGCAGCTTCTCTCAAGAGACCCAGTACTTC	CASSFSQETQYF
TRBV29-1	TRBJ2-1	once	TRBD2	TGCAGCGTTGTGGGACTAGCGGACGGCTCATCACCCGGCAATGAGCAGTTCTTC	CSVVGLADGSSPGNEQFF
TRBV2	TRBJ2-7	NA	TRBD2	TGTGCCAGCAGAATAGCGGGGGGGCTCGAGCAGTACTTC	CASRIAGGLEQYF
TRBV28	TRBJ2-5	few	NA	TGTGCCAGCAGTGGCGGGGGCGCCGAGGAGACCCAGTACTTC	CASSGGGAEETQYF